Presented here are 11 T cell receptor beta chains from one specimen sequenced in a study of T cell responses to AZD1222 COVID-19 vaccine. Measured with immunoSEQ multiplex PCR; TCRdb has only the in-frame clones, and not every one. The table has approximately 120,000 clones, more than 70% seen once. The sample in question was peripheral blood, obtained on day 0 of AZD1222 vaccination. The receptors originated from an adult in good health.

This chain uses TRBV19 with TRBJ2-5, with D possibly being TRBD1 or TRBD2 (6 bases each). This CDR3 comprises 15 residues. V lost 5 bases and J lost 2, with 15 bases in between. Germline lookup yields CDR1 LNHDA and CDR2 SQIVND (reference sequence). The CDR3 DNA follows: TGTGCCAGTAGTGGAGGGGGGACATTACAAGAGACCCAGTACTTC. Its protein is CASSGGGTLQETQYF.

The genes are TRBV6-5 and TRBJ2-1, with D unclear. Germline V CDR1 and CDR2: MNHEY, SVGAGI. Trimming stripped 7 bases from V and 0 bases from J, with 13 bases between. This CDR3 is built from 15 residues. CDR3 sequence (DNA): TGTGCCAGCACCCTAGGGTTCGGCTCCTACAATGAGCAGTTCTTC. Translating it yields CASTLGFGSYNEQFF.

Points on this clone: A read error may produce the germline difference seen at one junction end. V and J are TRBV10-2 and TRBJ2-7, with 7 bases that match TRBD2. The length of the CDR3 is 13 residues. The germline V gene encodes CDR1 WSHSY and CDR2 SAAADI. CDR3 sequence (DNA): TGCGCCAGCAGTGAGTCGGGAGGGCCAACTCCCCTCTTC. Its protein product is CASSESGGPTPLF.

The chain recombines TRBV19 with TRBJ2-4, with D unclear. CDR1 is LNHDA, CDR2 SQIVND, per germline (reference sequence). The V gene lost 2 bases and the J gene lost 14 bases, with 22 bases spanning the gap. The CDR3 consists of 15 residues. CDR3 bases: TGTGCCAGTAGTATAAGTGAGGTTTGGGGTTCTGACAAGTACTTC. It codes for CASSISEVWGSDKYF.

V and J are TRBV19 and TRBJ1-2; D unclear. The CDR3 consists of 11 residues. With 9 bases removed from V and 3 bases from J, the gap between germline ends came to 8 bases. CDR1 and CDR2 from the germline V gene are LNHDA and SQIVND (reference sequence). The CDR3 loop reads CASGPDYGYTF. The DNA of the CDR3 is TGTGCCAGCGGGCCAGACTATGGCTACACCTTC. The variable domain in full, with the rest retrieved from reference TRBV19 and TRBJ1-2, is DGGITQSPKYLFRKEGQNVTLSCEQNLNHDAMYWYRQDPGQGLRLIYYSQIVNDFQKGDIAEGYSVSREKKESFPLTVTSAQKNPTAFYLCASGPDYGYTFGSGTRLTVV.

The V call is TRBV6-2 or TRBV6-3, the J call TRBJ2-2; the D gene is possibly TRBD1 (6 bases). Germline V CDR1 and CDR2: MNHEY, SVGEGT. The V end was cut by 2 bases, the J end by 8 bases, with 21 bases between. The CDR3 totals 17 residues. The CDR3 DNA is TGTGCCAGCAGTTACGACTACCTCCAACAGGGAGCTGGGGAGCTGTTTTTT. Protein product: CASSYDYLQQGAGELFF.

This clone is a singleton in its sample. The V call is TRBV6-5, the J call TRBJ2-6; possibly TRBD1 for D (6 bases). Between the trimmed V and J ends, which lost 5 bases and 4 bases, there was a span of 12 bases. CDR3 length: 15 residues. Germline assignment: CDR1 MNHEY and CDR2 SVGAGI. CDR3 DNA sequence: TGTGCCAGCAGTCCAGGGGAGTCGGGGGCCAACGTCCTGACTTTC. Translated, it gives CASSPGESGANVLTF.

The gene calls are TRBV7-9 and TRBJ2-6; no reliable D call. The V end lost 7 bases, the J end lost 0 bases, and 7 bases lay between the germline ends. This CDR3 spans 14 amino acids. Germline V CDR1 and CDR2: SEHNR, FQNEAQ (reference sequence). The CDR3 loop reads CASIANSGANVLTF. The CDR3 coding sequence is TGTGCCAGCATAGCAAACTCTGGGGCCAACGTCCTGACTTTC.

The rearrangement links TRBV6-5 to TRBJ1-3; D unresolved. The CDR3 has 14 residues. Germline values: CDR1 MNHEY, CDR2 SVGAGI. V lost 6 bases and J 0 bases, leaving 9 bases between the germline ends. The CDR3 DNA sequence: TGTGCCAGCAGAGGGAGTTCCTCTGGAAACACCATATATTTT. Translated: CASRGSSSGNTIYF.

The chain has TRBV7-6 and TRBJ2-5, with 10 bases aligning to TRBD2. This CDR3 contains 16 residues. V trimming: 4 bases; J trimming: 2 bases; junction bases outside the gene matches: 7. Germline V CDR1 and CDR2: SGHVS, FNYEAQ. The CDR3 reads CASSSRTSGIQETQYF. DNA for the CDR3: TGTGCCAGCAGCTCCCGGACTAGCGGTATTCAAGAGACCCAGTACTTC.

The chain recombines TRBV18 with TRBJ1-2; possible D gene TRBD1, 6 bases. Germline loops: CDR1 KGHSH, CDR2 LQKENI. Trimming took off 2 bases at V and 4 bases at J, with 17 bases between the two ends. This CDR3 comprises 16 residues. Here the CDR3 DNA reads TGTGCCAGCTCACCAAGCAGGGGAGAATCGATCTATGGCTACACCTTC. Its translation: CASSPSRGESIYGYTF.